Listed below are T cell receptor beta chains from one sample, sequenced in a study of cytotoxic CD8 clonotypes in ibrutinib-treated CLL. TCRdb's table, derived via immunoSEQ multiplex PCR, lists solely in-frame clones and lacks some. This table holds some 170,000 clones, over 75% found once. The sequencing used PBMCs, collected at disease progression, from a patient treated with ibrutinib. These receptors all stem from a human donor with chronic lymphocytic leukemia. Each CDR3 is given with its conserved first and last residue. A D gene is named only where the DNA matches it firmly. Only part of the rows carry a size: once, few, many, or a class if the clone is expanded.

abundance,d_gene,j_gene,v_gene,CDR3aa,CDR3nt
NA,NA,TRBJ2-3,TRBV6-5,CASEPSGKSTDTQYF,TGTGCCAGCGAACCCTCAGGGAAAAGCACAGATACGCAGTATTTT
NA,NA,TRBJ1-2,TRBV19,CASSMGSRGYGYTF,TGTGCCAGTAGCATGGGTTCCCGCGGCTATGGCTACACCTTC
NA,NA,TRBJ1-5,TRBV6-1,CASSEGGINSFNQPQHF,TGTGCCAGCAGTGAGGGCGGAATTAACTCTTTCAATCAGCCCCAGCATTTT
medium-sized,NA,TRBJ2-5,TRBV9,CASTTREETQYF,TGTGCCAGCACTACCCGGGAAGAGACCCAGTACTTC
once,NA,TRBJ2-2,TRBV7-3,CASSRTVNTGELFF,TGTGCCAGCAGCCGGACAGTTAACACCGGGGAGCTGTTTTTT
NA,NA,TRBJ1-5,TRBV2,CASSELNSNQPQHF,TGTGCCAGCAGTGAATTGAATAGCAATCAGCCCCAGCATTTT
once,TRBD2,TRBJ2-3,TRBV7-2,CASSPTLAGSTDTQYF,TGTGCCAGCAGCCCTACGCTAGCGGGAAGCACAGATACGCAGTATTTT
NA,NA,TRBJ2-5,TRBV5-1,CASSLALARQETQYF,TGCGCCAGCAGCTTGGCCTTGGCTAGGCAAGAGACCCAGTACTTC
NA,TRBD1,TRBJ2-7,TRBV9,CASSVEGTGGDEQYF,TGTGCCAGCAGCGTAGAAGGGACAGGGGGGGACGAGCAGTACTTC
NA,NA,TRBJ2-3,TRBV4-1,CASSQDVFGTDTQYF,TGCGCCAGCAGCCAAGATGTGTTCGGCACAGATACGCAGTATTTT
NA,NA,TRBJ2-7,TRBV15,CATSRGRRDEQYF,TGTGCCACCAGCAGGGGTAGGAGGGACGAGCAGTACTTC
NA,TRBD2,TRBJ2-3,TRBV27,CASSFSGVGADTQYF,TGTGCCAGCAGTTTCAGCGGGGTCGGGGCAGATACGCAGTATTTT
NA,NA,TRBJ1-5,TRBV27,CASSPLSIGDQPQHF,TGTGCCAGCAGTCCACTTTCCATTGGGGATCAGCCCCAGCATTTT
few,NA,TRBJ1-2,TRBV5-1,CASSFYYGDNYGYTF,TGCGCCAGCAGCTTCTATTACGGCGATAACTATGGCTACACCTTC
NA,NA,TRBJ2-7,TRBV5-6,CASSPLAAKSPMDYEQYF,TGTGCCAGCAGCCCGTTGGCAGCGAAAAGCCCCATGGACTACGAGCAGTACTTC
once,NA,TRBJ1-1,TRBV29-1,CSVDRRTNTEAFF,TGCAGCGTTGATCGCAGGACGAACACTGAAGCTTTCTTT
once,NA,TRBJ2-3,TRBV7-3,CASSQSGLGPDTQYF,TGTGCCAGCAGCCAATCCGGGTTAGGCCCAGATACGCAGTATTTT
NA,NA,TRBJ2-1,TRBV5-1,CASRPLEIDSYNEQFF,TGCGCCAGCCGCCCCCTTGAAATCGATTCCTACAATGAGCAGTTCTTC
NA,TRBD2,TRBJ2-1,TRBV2,CASRGSGLAHNNEQFF,TGTGCCAGCAGGGGATCGGGACTAGCGCATAACAATGAGCAGTTCTTC
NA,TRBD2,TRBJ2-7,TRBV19,CASSIAGAGDSYEQYF,TGTGCCAGTAGTATAGCAGGCGCGGGGGACTCCTACGAGCAGTACTTC
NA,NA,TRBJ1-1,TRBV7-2,CASSLDNRRNTEAFF,TGTGCCAGCAGCTTAGATAACAGGCGAAACACTGAAGCTTTCTTT
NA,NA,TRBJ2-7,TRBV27,CASSRAGDSTYEQYF,TGTGCCAGCAGTAGGGCAGGGGATAGCACCTACGAGCAGTACTTC
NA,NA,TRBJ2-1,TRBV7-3,CASSLTWGDEQFF,TGTGCCAGCAGCTTAACCTGGGGTGATGAGCAGTTCTTC
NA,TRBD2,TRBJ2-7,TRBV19,CASSTGKAGGLPYEQYF,TGTGCCAGTAGTACAGGCAAAGCGGGAGGTCTCCCCTACGAGCAGTACTTC
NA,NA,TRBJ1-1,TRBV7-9,CASSLGWANTEAFF,TGTGCCAGCAGCTTGGGATGGGCGAACACTGAAGCTTTCTTT
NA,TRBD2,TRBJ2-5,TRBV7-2,CASSVPTSREETQYF,TGTGCCAGCAGCGTGCCGACTAGCCGCGAAGAGACCCAGTACTTC
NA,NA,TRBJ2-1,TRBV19,CASSIPGLMSSYNEQFF,TGTGCCAGTAGTATTCCGGGACTTATGAGCTCCTACAATGAGCAGTTCTTC
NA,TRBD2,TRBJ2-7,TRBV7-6,CASFNAGEGLYEQYF,TGTGCCAGCTTCAATGCGGGGGAGGGCCTCTACGAGCAGTACTTC
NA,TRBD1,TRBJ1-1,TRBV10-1,CASGTGGTEAFF,TGCGCCAGCGGGACAGGGGGGACTGAAGCTTTCTTT
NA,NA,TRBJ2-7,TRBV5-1,CASSLGSTYEQYF,TGCGCCAGCAGCTTGGGCAGTACCTACGAGCAGTACTTC
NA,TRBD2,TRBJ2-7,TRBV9,CASGGLAGVSYEQYF,TGTGCCAGCGGAGGACTAGCGGGAGTTAGTTACGAGCAGTACTTC
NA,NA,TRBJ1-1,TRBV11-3,CASSLRGVAAEAFF,TGTGCCAGCAGCTTACGGGGAGTTGCGGCTGAAGCTTTCTTT
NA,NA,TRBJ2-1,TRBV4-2,CASSQDSETNYNEQFF,TGTGCCAGCAGCCAAGACTCAGAAACTAACTACAATGAGCAGTTCTTC